This is a list of T cell receptor beta chains from one sample in a study of T cell responses to AZD1222 COVID-19 vaccine. Sequencing used immunoSEQ multiplex PCR; TCRdb keeps in-frame clones, though not all of them. Counted here are 150,000 to 200,000 clones, 85% to 90% occurring once; the ten biggest clones make up 1.5% to 2%. Here the sequenced sample was peripheral blood, taken on day 0 of AZD1222 vaccination. Source of these receptors: an adult in good health. The CDR3 runs from the conserved cysteine through the conserved F or W. The D gene is left open where the match is weak. Clone size is shown for a subset of rows, as once, few, many or a class of expanded clone.

j_call d_call clone_size v_call cdr3_nt cdr3_aa
TRBJ1-2 - - TRBV28 TGTGCCAGCAGTCGTCTGGACCGCTACACCTTC CASSRLDRYTF
TRBJ2-1 - - TRBV30 TGTGCCTGGAGTGTCATAGTAGGCCCCCGGGACGCACGCAATGAGCAGTTCTTC CAWSVIVGPRDARNEQFF
TRBJ1-1 - - TRBV28 TGTGCCAGCAGCCCGACAGGAAGGACTGAAGCTTTCTTT CASSPTGRTEAFF
TRBJ1-1 - - TRBV12-3/TRBV12-4 TGTGCCCAGGCGGGCGGGACGAACACTGAAGCTTTCTTT CAQAGGTNTEAFF
TRBJ1-4 - - TRBV28 TGTGCCAGCGGCCCCGGTGGCGCAACTAATGAAAAACTGTTTTTT CASGPGGATNEKLFF
TRBJ1-1 - - TRBV11-1 TGTGCCAGCAGCGCGATCCTGGACAGAAACACTGAAGCTTTCTTT CASSAILDRNTEAFF
TRBJ1-2 - few TRBV12-3/TRBV12-4 TGTGCCAGCAGCCCTTACACCTTC CASSPYTF
TRBJ2-1 TRBD2 - TRBV25-1 TGTGCCAGCAGTTTAGCGGGGGCCTACAATGAGCAGTTCTTC CASSLAGAYNEQFF
TRBJ2-2 TRBD1 - TRBV9 TGTGCCAGCAGCCCCGGGGACAGGGCGAACACCGGGGAGCTGTTTTTT CASSPGDRANTGELFF
TRBJ1-1 TRBD1 once TRBV6-6 TGTGCCAGCAGTTACCACGGCAGGGGGTTGAACACTGAAGCTTTCTTT CASSYHGRGLNTEAFF
TRBJ1-3 - - TRBV5-1 TGCGCCAGCAGCTTGGCCGGGGGGGAAAACACCATATATTTT CASSLAGGENTIYF
TRBJ1-2 - - TRBV15 TGTGCCACCAGCCGCGGACGTTTACAGACTGGCTACACCTTC CATSRGRLQTGYTF
TRBJ2-2 TRBD2 - TRBV19 TGTGCCAGTGTTACTAGCGGGAGGAACACCGGGGAGCTGTTTTTT CASVTSGRNTGELFF
TRBJ2-3 TRBD2 - TRBV28 TGTGCCAGCAGTTTATTTTTCAGCGGGAGGACAGATACGCAGTATTTT CASSLFFSGRTDTQYF
TRBJ2-3 TRBD1 - TRBV6-5 TGTGCCAGCAGTTACCTAGGACAGGGGCCAGATACGCAGTATTTT CASSYLGQGPDTQYF
TRBJ1-1 TRBD1 - TRBV5-1 TGCGCCAGCACCCGACAGGGAGTCACTGAAGCTTTCTTT CASTRQGVTEAFF
TRBJ1-5 - - TRBV3-1/TRBV3-2 TGTGCCAGCAGCCAAGGCTCCTCTAATCAGCCCCAGCATTTT CASSQGSSNQPQHF
TRBJ2-1 TRBD2 - TRBV7-3 TGTGCCAGCAGTTCGTGGACTAGCGGGGGGTTTCACAATGAGCAGTTCTTC CASSSWTSGGFHNEQFF
TRBJ2-1 - - TRBV7-3 TGTGCCAGCAGCTTAGCATCGTTCGGTGAGCAGTTCTTC CASSLASFGEQFF
TRBJ2-7 TRBD2 few TRBV11-1 TGTGCCAGCAGCTCTGGACTAGCGGGAGGGACCTACGAGCAGTACTTC CASSSGLAGGTYEQYF
TRBJ1-5 - - TRBV12-3/TRBV12-4 TGTGCCAGCAGTATCTACTTTAATCAGCCCCAGCATTTT CASSIYFNQPQHF
TRBJ1-4 - - TRBV7-9 TGTGCCAGCAGCCCGGGCGGTGGGGCTTCAACTAATGAAAAACTGTTTTTT CASSPGGGASTNEKLFF
TRBJ2-3 - - TRBV6-1 TGTGCCAGCAGTGACGCTCAGATATTGCAGTATTTT CASSDAQILQYF
TRBJ1-1 - - TRBV24-1 TGTGCCACCAGAGGTGGTACGAACACTGAAGCTTTCTTT CATRGGTNTEAFF
TRBJ2-1 - - TRBV28 TGTGCCAGCACCCCCAGTTCCTACAATGAGCAGTTCTTC CASTPSSYNEQFF
TRBJ1-6 TRBD1 - TRBV7-9 TGTGCCAGCAGCCCCGGGACAGGGGACTCACCCCTCCACTTT CASSPGTGDSPLHF
TRBJ2-3 TRBD2 - TRBV6-6 TGTGCCAGCAGTCTGACTCCCGGGACTAGCGGTAGCACAGATACGCAGTATTTT CASSLTPGTSGSTDTQYF
TRBJ2-7 - - TRBV10-1 TGCGCCAGCAGCGAGCCCGGACCCTCCGGGGAGCAGTACTTC CASSEPGPSGEQYF
TRBJ1-2 - - TRBV5-1 TGCGCCAGCAGCTTGGACAGAGTCCTTAGCTATGGCTACACCTTC CASSLDRVLSYGYTF
TRBJ1-1 TRBD1 - TRBV24-1 TGTGCCACCAGGACAGGGAGTTTCGGGAACACTGAAGCTTTCTTT CATRTGSFGNTEAFF
TRBJ1-3 TRBD1 - TRBV28 TGTGCCAGCACCCGAGGAGACAGGGGTGACACCATATATTTT CASTRGDRGDTIYF
TRBJ2-7 - once TRBV6-6 TGTGCCAGCAGCTCAGCGGGGGGACAGGGCTCCTACGAGCAGTACTTC CASSSAGGQGSYEQYF
TRBJ2-5 - - TRBV24-1 TGTGCCACCAGTGATTCTAGGGAGACCCAGTACTTC CATSDSRETQYF
TRBJ1-4 - - TRBV7-9 TGTGCCAGCAGCTTAGGAAGTCAATCAACTAATGAAAAACTGTTTTTT CASSLGSQSTNEKLFF
TRBJ1-6 - - TRBV28 TGTGCCAGCAGCCCAGCGTCCTCTCAATATAATTCACCCCTCCACTTT CASSPASSQYNSPLHF
TRBJ2-1 - - TRBV28 TGTGCCAGCCTGTCTGGGGTTTACAATGAGCAGTTCTTC CASLSGVYNEQFF
TRBJ1-4 - few TRBV7-2 TGTGCCAGCAGCCCCGTACAGGGTAGGACTAATGAAAAACTGTTTTTT CASSPVQGRTNEKLFF
TRBJ2-1 - - TRBV4-2 TGTGCCAGCAGCCAAGGTCCGGGGGCGATGTACAATGAGCAGTTCTTC CASSQGPGAMYNEQFF
TRBJ2-1 TRBD2 - TRBV28 TGTGCCGGGGGGGAGCGGGAGCTAAATGAGCAGTTCTTC CAGGERELNEQFF
TRBJ2-7 - - TRBV30 TGTGCCTGGAGCAAAACGGGGCCGCCGGGACAGTACTTC CAWSKTGPPGQYF
TRBJ1-1 - - TRBV4-1 TGCGCCAGCACCCACCCGGACCCGCGTCGGGTAGCTTTCTTT CASTHPDPRRVAFF
TRBJ1-2 - - TRBV18 TGTGCCAGCTCACCACCGGTAGTAATGGGGGGCGCCTCCCATGGCTACACCTTC CASSPPVVMGGASHGYTF
TRBJ1-5 TRBD1 few TRBV6-1 TGTGCCAGCAGTGAAGAGGGGGCGAAGCCCCAGCATTTT CASSEEGAKPQHF
TRBJ1-4 TRBD1 - TRBV6-6 TGTGCCAGCAGTCCGGGACAGTCTAATGAAAAACTGTTTTTT CASSPGQSNEKLFF
TRBJ1-5 TRBD1 once TRBV3-1/TRBV3-2 TGTGCCAGCAGCGAAACGACAGGGGATAATCAGCCCCAGCATTTT CASSETTGDNQPQHF
TRBJ1-5 TRBD1 - TRBV28 TGTGCCAGCAGTTTACTTGGGACAGGGTTGGGCAATCAGCCCCAGCATTTT CASSLLGTGLGNQPQHF
TRBJ2-1 TRBD2 once TRBV20-1 TGCAGTGCTAGTGCTAGCGGGGGGCTTGGGCCAAATGAGCAGTTCTTC CSASASGGLGPNEQFF
TRBJ1-4 - - TRBV12-3/TRBV12-4 TGTGCCAGCAGTTTTGGGGGTGAAAAACTGTTTTTT CASSFGGEKLFF
TRBJ1-4 - - TRBV11-1 TGTGCCAGCAGCTTACTCTGGGGCCGTAATGAAAAACTGTTTTTT CASSLLWGRNEKLFF
TRBJ1-1 TRBD1 - TRBV6-4 TGTGCCAGCAGTCGACAGGGGGGGGCTGAAGCTTTCTTT CASSRQGGAEAFF
TRBJ1-3 TRBD1 - TRBV9 TGTGCCAGCAGCGTAGGGACAGGGCGCTCTGGAAACACCATATATTTT CASSVGTGRSGNTIYF
TRBJ2-3 - - TRBV3-1/TRBV3-2 TGTGCCAGCAGCCAGTTGAACACAGATACGCAGTATTTT CASSQLNTDTQYF
TRBJ1-2 - - TRBV24-1 TGTGCCACCAGCGGAGGGGGGTATGGCTACACCTTC CATSGGGYGYTF
TRBJ1-1 - - TRBV6-6 TGTGCCAGCAGTCGGATAGGGGACACTGAAGCTTTCTTT CASSRIGDTEAFF
TRBJ1-6 - - TRBV2 TGTGCCAGCTGGGAGAGGGGCCGAGGTTCACCCCTCCACTTT CASWERGRGSPLHF